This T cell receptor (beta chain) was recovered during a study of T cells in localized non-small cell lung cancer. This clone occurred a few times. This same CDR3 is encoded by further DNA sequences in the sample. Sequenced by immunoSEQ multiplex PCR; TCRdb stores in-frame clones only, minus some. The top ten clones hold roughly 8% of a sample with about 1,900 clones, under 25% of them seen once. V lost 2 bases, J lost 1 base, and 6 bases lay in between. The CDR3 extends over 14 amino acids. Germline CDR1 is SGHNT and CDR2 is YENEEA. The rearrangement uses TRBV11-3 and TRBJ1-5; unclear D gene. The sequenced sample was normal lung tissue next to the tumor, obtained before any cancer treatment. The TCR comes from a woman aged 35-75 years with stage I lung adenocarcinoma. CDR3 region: CASSLQDSNQPQHF. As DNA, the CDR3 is TGTGCCAGCAGCTTACAGGACAGCAATCAGCCCCAGCATTTT.